Below are 29 T cell receptor beta chains sequenced from a single sample in a study of T cells in Graves' hyperthyroidism and ophthalmopathy. What was amplified from RNA transcripts were TCR beta CDR3 regions. First-round RT-PCR targeting the TCR CDR3 was performed with the HTBI primer set. TCRdb independently ran MiXCR on the multiplex PCR reads; one entry per CDR3 protein. The repertoire has some 200,000 distinct CDR3 sequences, 17% of them found once; the top ten carry under 65%. Source material: blood. Receptor source: a man aged 50 to 59 with Graves' hyperthyroidism.

At least ten counts were recorded for this clonotype. This CDR3 reads CASSLEGTGTGELFF. CDR3 bases: TGTGCCAGCAGCTTAGAAGGGACAGGGACCGGGGAGCTGTTTTTT. The J gene is TRBJ2-2, the V gene TRBV7-2; 9 nucleotides line up with TRBD1. This CDR3 comprises 15 residues. Germline CDR1 is SGHTA and CDR2 is FQGNSA. V trimming: 1 base; J trimming: 5 bases; junction bases outside the gene matches: 2.

There are a few counts of this clonotype. The rearrangement joins TRBV4-3 to TRBJ1-5, with D possibly matching TRBD1 (5 bases). CDR1 and CDR2 from the germline V gene are LGHNA and YSLEER. V was trimmed by 0 bases and J by 5 bases, leaving 14 bases between them. This CDR3 spans 16 amino acids. CDR3 bases: TGCGCCAGCAGCCAAGATCCGGGACCTCCTTATCAGCCCCAGCATTTT. This gives the protein CASSQDPGPPYQPQHF.

This clonotype was detected a few times. V usage is TRBV3-1 and J usage is TRBJ2-2; D remains ambiguous. Per germline, CDR1 LGHDT and CDR2 YNNKEL (reference sequence). Trimming removed 4 bases from V and 4 bases from J, with 13 bases in between. This CDR3 contains 15 residues. The CDR3 DNA follows: TGTGCCAGCAGCCCCACCGATAAATTCACCGGGGAGCTGTTTTTT. Protein product: CASSPTDKFTGELFF.

This clonotype appeared many times. The gene calls are TRBV20-1 and TRBJ1-6; the D is unclear. Germline CDR1 reads DFQATT; CDR2 reads SNEGSKA (reference sequence). V was clipped by 0 bases and J by 7 bases, with 13 bases between them. The CDR3 totals 15 residues. The CDR3 DNA follows: TGCAGTGCTAGAGATCCCAACAGAGGGAATTCACCCCTCCACTTT. This sequence encodes CSARDPNRGNSPLHF.

V is TRBV5-4 and J is TRBJ1-4; TRBD1 matches at 7 bases. V lost 4 bases, J lost 7 bases, and 4 bases stayed unmatched. The CDR3 consists of 13 residues. Looked up from germline, CDR1 is SGHNT and CDR2 is YYREEE (reference sequence). The CDR3 sequence: CASSLNRGEKLFF. The CDR3 bases are TGTGCCAGCAGCCTGAACAGGGGTGAAAAACTGTTTTTT.

The V call is TRBV2, the J call TRBJ2-3; D remains ambiguous. Trimming took 7 bases from V and 5 from J, leaving 13 bases between them. CDR3 length: 13 residues. The germline V gene has CDR1 SNHLY and CDR2 FYNNEI. CDR3 nucleotide sequence: TGTGCCAGCACCCGGTCTGTTAGAGATACGCAGTATTTT. Translating it yields CASTRSVRDTQYF.

This clonotype has a count of ten or more. The chain has TRBV7-9 and TRBJ2-3; D gene uncertain. The CDR3 is made up of 14 amino acids. Germline CDR1 SEHNR, CDR2 FQNEAQ (reference sequence). Trimming shortened V by 5 bases and J by 0 bases, and 9 bases separated the two germline ends. The DNA for the CDR3 is TGTGCCAGCAGCCTCTACCCCAGCACAGATACGCAGTATTTT. Residues: CASSLYPSTDTQYF.

This clonotype has more than one count but fewer than ten. The V gene is TRBV6-5, the J gene TRBJ2-5, with TRBD2 identical over 11 bases. Germline values: CDR1 MNHEY, CDR2 SVGAGI. Trimming cost V 3 bases and J 2 bases; bases outside gene matches: 2. CDR3 size: 15 residues. The CDR3 sequence: CASSYTSGRQETQYF. The DNA for the CDR3 is TGTGCCAGCAGTTATACTAGCGGGAGACAAGAGACCCAGTACTTC.

This clonotype was observed many times. The chain couples TRBV10-2 to TRBJ2-7; D remains ambiguous. Germline V lookup: CDR1 WSHSY, CDR2 SAAADI. Between the trimmed V and J ends, which lost 6 bases and 4 bases, there was a span of 7 bases. This CDR3 is 11 amino acids long. DNA for the CDR3: TGCGCCAGCAGGTTCGGTTACGAGCAGTACTTC. Protein sequence: CASRFGYEQYF.

The CDR3 coding sequence is TGCAGTGCTAGATACAGGGAGCAGCCCCAGCATTTT. Its protein is CSARYREQPQHF. The gene calls are TRBV20-1 and TRBJ1-5; D is perhaps TRBD1 (6 bases). V was cut by 2 bases and J by 7 bases, with 9 bases left in between. The germline V gene has CDR1 DFQATT and CDR2 SNEGSKA (reference sequence). This CDR3 is 12 amino acids long.

This clonotype was counted at least ten times. The chain couples TRBV6-1 to TRBJ1-4, with 7 bases matching TRBD1. Germline CDR1 MNHNS, CDR2 SASEGT. The V gene end was trimmed by 6 bases and the J gene end by 8 bases; junction bases not matched to a gene: 9. This CDR3 contains 14 residues. The CDR3 here is CASRDRDRREKLFF. For the CDR3, the DNA is TGTGCCAGCAGGGACCGGGACAGAAGGGAAAAACTGTTTTTT.

This clonotype was seen ten or more times. V is TRBV6-1 and J is TRBJ2-7; 8 bases are a match to TRBD2. Germline V CDR1 and CDR2: MNHNS, SASEGT. Losses at the gene ends were 8 bases for V and 3 bases for J; bases not matched to a gene: 6. This CDR3 region has 13 residues. CDR3 coding DNA: TGTGCCAGCGCGAGGACTAGCTTCTACGAGCAGTACTTC. This codes for CASARTSFYEQYF.

This chain joins TRBV5-1 and TRBJ1-1; D possibly corresponds to TRBD1 (5 bases). Germline V gives CDR1 SGHRS, CDR2 YFSETQ. V shed 0 bases and J shed 5 bases, with 17 bases lying between them. This CDR3 contains 16 residues. This CDR3 is CASSLDPLGGGTEAFF. In DNA form, the CDR3 reads TGCGCCAGCAGCTTGGACCCACTGGGGGGGGGTACTGAAGCTTTCTTT.

With regard to this clonotype: A much larger clone lies a single base off, so this may be a read error. The conserved phenylalanine or tryptophan normally closing the CDR3 is absent here, so this likely arose from a read error. The CDR3 bases are TGTGCCAGCAGTTTGACAGGGAGTCAGCCCCAGCATTCT. Protein sequence: CASSLTGSQPQHS. This sequence joins TRBV12-3 or TRBV12-4 and TRBJ1-5, with 7 nucleotides matching TRBD1. Trimming took 3 bases from V and 6 from J; bases not matched to a gene: 2. CDR3 size: 13 residues.

The table lists this clonotype with a few counts. The rearrangement joins TRBV5-8 to TRBJ2-5; 7 positions agree with TRBD1. Germline-derived CDR1 and CDR2 are SGHTS and YDEGEE. This CDR3 region has 15 residues. V shed 1 base and J 1 base; nucleotides not matched to a gene: 4. The CDR3 nucleotides are TGTGCCAGCAGCTTGAACAGGGGCATCCAAGAGACCCAGTACTTC. Protein product: CASSLNRGIQETQYF. The full variable domain, with the rest looked up from reference TRBV5-8 and TRBJ2-5, is EAGVTQSPTHLIKTRGQQATLRCSPISGHTSVYWYQQALGLGLQFLLWYDEGEERNRGNFPPRFSGRQFPNYSSELNVNALELEDSALYLCASSLNRGIQETQYFGPGTRLLVL.

The table lists this clonotype with a few counts. A much bigger clone sits one base away, suggesting this may be a read error. This sequence joins TRBV2 and TRBJ2-7, with 8 positions matching TRBD2. Germline CDR1 and CDR2: SNHLY and FYNNEI. The V segment lost 0 bases and the J segment 3 bases; nucleotides outside the gene matches: 7. The CDR3 consists of 16 residues. The CDR3 bases are TGTGCCAGCAGTGAAGCGAGAGCGGGAGTGGACTACGAGCAGTACTTC. It yields the protein CASSEARAGVDYEQYF.

This clonotype was detected only a few times. One junction end disagrees with the germline gene, perhaps due to a read error. This sequence joins TRBV30 and TRBJ2-5; the D call may be TRBD1 or TRBD2 (5 bases each). Per the germline V gene, CDR1 is GTSNPN and CDR2 is SVGIG (reference sequence). This CDR3 spans 13 amino acids. The CDR3 protein is CAWSPTPIGTRYF. The CDR3 DNA is TGTGCCTGGAGTCCCACTCCAATCGGGACCCGGTACTTC.

A word on this clonotype: A read error may be the cause here, since a much bigger clone is one base away. The chain links TRBV6-8 to TRBJ1-1; no clear D. This CDR3 has 13 residues. CDR1 MNHGY and CDR2 SAAAGT come from the germline V gene. The CDR3 reads CTSLRVMNTEAFF. The CDR3, as DNA: TGTACCAGCTTGAGGGTTATGAACACTGAAGCTTTCTTT.

This clonotype was counted between two and nine times. The chain uses TRBV5-5 and TRBJ2-1, with D perhaps assigned TRBD1 or TRBD2 (6 bases each). V was cut by 4 bases and J by 4 bases, with 12 bases left in between. Germline CDR1 and CDR2: SGHKS and YYEKEE (reference sequence). The CDR3 consists of 14 residues. CDR3 region: CASSPTGLYNEQFF. The CDR3 DNA sequence: TGTGCCAGCAGCCCGACAGGACTATACAATGAGCAGTTCTTC.

V gene TRBV30 combines with J gene TRBJ2-2; D is possibly TRBD2 (6 bases). Between the trimmed V and J ends, which lost 3 bases and 6 bases, there was a span of 11 bases. CDR3 length: 13 amino acids. Germline V gene sequence: CDR1 GTSNPN, CDR2 SVGIG (reference sequence). DNA for the CDR3: TGTGCCTGGAGCCTTTCTAGCGCCGGGGAGCTGTTTTTT. Its translation is CAWSLSSAGELFF.

This clonotype was counted at least ten times. The chain carries TRBV2 and TRBJ1-1, with D unresolved. The CDR3 length is 13 residues. Germline V lookup: CDR1 SNHLY, CDR2 FYNNEI. V lost 3 bases, J lost 2 bases, and 7 bases lay in between. The DNA of the CDR3 is TGTGCCAGCAGTGACGAAGGTAACACTGAAGCTTTCTTT. It codes for CASSDEGNTEAFF.

The V gene is TRBV6-1, the J gene TRBJ2-6, with 8 bases that match TRBD2. This CDR3 contains 20 residues. V trimming: 5 bases; J trimming: 0 bases; junction bases outside the gene matches: 15. Germline CDR1 reads MNHNS; CDR2 reads SASEGT. CDR3 coding DNA: TGTGCCAGCAGTCCGGGGAGGGCGGGGGGCTCCCTCTCTGGGGCCAACGTCCTGACTTTC. The encoded protein is CASSPGRAGGSLSGANVLTF.

This clonotype has a count of ten or more. This chain links TRBV2 with TRBJ2-3, with D perhaps TRBD2 (5 bases). The V gene lost 1 base and the J gene lost 2 bases, with 13 bases spanning the gap. The CDR3 loop spans 16 amino acids. Germline lookup yields CDR1 SNHLY and CDR2 FYNNEI. The CDR3 reads CASSEGTQDFTDTQYF. In DNA, the CDR3 is TGTGCCAGCAGTGAAGGGACTCAAGATTTCACAGATACGCAGTATTTT. Together with reference TRBV2 and TRBJ2-3, the CDR3 gives the full variable domain: EPEVTQTPSHQVTQMGQEVILRCVPISNHLYFYWYRQILGQKVEFLVSFYNNEISEKSEIFDDQFSVERPDGSNFTLKIRSTKLEDSAMYFCASSEGTQDFTDTQYFGPGTRLTVL.

In this sample, this clonotype turned up many times. The gene calls are TRBV7-9 and TRBJ2-5; 14 nucleotides align to TRBD2. The V and J ends lost 1 base and 5 bases, in that order; junction bases with no gene match: 9. This CDR3 has 18 residues. The V gene's germline CDR1 is SEHNR and CDR2 FQNEAQ (reference sequence). The CDR3 here is CASSLDRLAGGPGETQYF. The CDR3 DNA reads as TGTGCCAGCAGCTTAGACCGACTAGCGGGAGGGCCGGGGGAGACCCAGTACTTC.

This clonotype has only a few counts. V is TRBV28 and J is TRBJ1-1; TRBD1 matches at 9 bases. The CDR3 runs 15 residues. Per the germline V gene, CDR1 is MDHEN and CDR2 is SYDVKM. The ends lost 6 bases at V and 4 bases at J; junction bases unmatched: 9. The CDR3: CASSGRTGESTEAFF. DNA of the CDR3: TGTGCCAGCAGCGGACGGACAGGGGAGTCCACTGAAGCTTTCTTT.

The sample holds a few counts of this clonotype. Since a much larger clone is just one base distant, this may be a read error. The V and J genes are TRBV28 and TRBJ2-1, with 7 bases aligning to TRBD2. This CDR3 is built from 15 residues. J was trimmed by 9 bases and V by 3 bases; bases with no gene match: 11. Germline CDR1 MDHEN, CDR2 SYDVKM. CDR3 DNA sequence: TGTGCCAGCAGTTTGAGGACTGGCGGGAGTGTTGAGCAGTTCTTC. The encoded protein is CASSLRTGGSVEQFF.

The V call is TRBV4-1, the J call TRBJ1-1, with D perhaps matching TRBD1 (6 bases). Germline lookup yields CDR1 MGHRA and CDR2 YSYEKL. V was cut by 4 bases and J by 0 bases, with 27 bases left in between. The CDR3 is 20 amino acids. The CDR3 nucleotides are TGCGCCAGCAGCCGACGTCTCGGGGGGGGCGTGAGTAGGGTGAACACTGAAGCTTTCTTT. It codes for CASSRRLGGGVSRVNTEAFF.

This clonotype was seen a few times. The V gene is TRBV14, the J gene TRBJ1-1; D not certain. V was clipped by 0 bases and J by 0 bases, with 14 bases between them. Germline values: CDR1 SGHDN, CDR2 FVKESK. The CDR3 loop spans 17 amino acids. CDR3: CASSQEGLLFMNTEAFF. CDR3 bases: TGTGCCAGCAGCCAAGAAGGCCTTCTTTTCATGAACACTGAAGCTTTCTTT.

The genes are TRBV4-2 and TRBJ2-5; no clear D. Trimming removed 0 bases at V and 3 bases at J, with 8 bases between. The CDR3 is 14 residues long. CDR1 and CDR2 from the germline V gene are LGHNA and YNFKEQ. The CDR3 reads CASSQDPQKETQYF. The CDR3 bases are TGTGCCAGCAGCCAAGATCCCCAGAAAGAGACCCAGTACTTC.